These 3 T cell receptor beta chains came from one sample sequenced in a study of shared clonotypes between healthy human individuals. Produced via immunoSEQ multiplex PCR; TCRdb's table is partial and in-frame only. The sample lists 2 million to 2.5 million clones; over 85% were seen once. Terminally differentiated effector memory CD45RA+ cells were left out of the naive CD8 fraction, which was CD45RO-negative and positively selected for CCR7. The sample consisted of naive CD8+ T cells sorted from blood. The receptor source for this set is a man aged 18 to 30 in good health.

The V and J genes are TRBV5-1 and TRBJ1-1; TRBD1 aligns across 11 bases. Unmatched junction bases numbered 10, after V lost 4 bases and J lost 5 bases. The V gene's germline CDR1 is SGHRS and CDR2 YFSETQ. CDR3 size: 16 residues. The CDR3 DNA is TGCGCCAGCAGCCCTACGGGACAGGGGGTAGGGACTGAAGCTTTCTTT. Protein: CASSPTGQGVGTEAFF.

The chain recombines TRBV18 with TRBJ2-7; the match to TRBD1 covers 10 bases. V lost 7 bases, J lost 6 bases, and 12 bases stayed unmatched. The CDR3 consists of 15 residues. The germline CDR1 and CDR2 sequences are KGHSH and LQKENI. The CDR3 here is CASFPGDRGFGEQYF. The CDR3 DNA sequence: TGTGCCAGCTTCCCGGGGGACAGGGGATTCGGCGAGCAGTACTTC.

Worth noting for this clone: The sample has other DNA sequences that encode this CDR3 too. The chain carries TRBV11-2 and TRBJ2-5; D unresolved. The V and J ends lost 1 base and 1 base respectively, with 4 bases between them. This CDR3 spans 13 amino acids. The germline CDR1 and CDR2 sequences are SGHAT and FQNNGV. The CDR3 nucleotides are TGTGCCAGCAGCTTAGTTCTCCAAGAGACCCAGTACTTC. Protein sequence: CASSLVLQETQYF.